One and the same sample provided the 4 T cell receptor beta chains below, sequenced in a study of identical twins. Each CDR3 protein gets one entry after TCRdb re-called the 5' RACE reads with MiXCR. The table records under 900,000 distinct CDR3 sequences, 15% to 20% of them present only once. Another study also made use of these data, one on T cells expressing NK-cell markers.

The sequencing input was PBMCs. Receptor source: a woman between 18 and 29 years old in good health.

The rearrangement uses TRBV27 and TRBJ2-4; 9 nucleotides line up with TRBD1. Germline V lookup: CDR1 MNHEY, CDR2 SMNVEV (reference sequence). The CDR3 covers 13 residues. J lost 6 bases, V lost 6 bases, and 3 bases had no gene match. CDR3: CASRPGQGNIQYF. The DNA for the CDR3 is TGTGCCAGCAGACCGGGACAGGGAAACATTCAGTACTTC.

This clonotype was recorded many times. The chain recombines TRBV20-1 with TRBJ1-2; 9 nucleotides match TRBD1. Germline loops: CDR1 DFQATT, CDR2 SNEGSKA (reference sequence). The CDR3 loop spans 13 amino acids. Germline trimming cut 6 bases from V and 5 bases from J; bases unmatched to any gene: 7. The CDR3 region has the DNA TGCAGTGCCCCCCGGGACAGGGAATATGGCTACACCTTC. Translation gives CSAPRDREYGYTF.

This clonotype has a count of ten or more. This rearrangement joins TRBV20-1 to TRBJ2-7, with 9 bases that match TRBD2. Trimming cost V 3 bases and J 3 bases; bases outside gene matches: 9. CDR1 is DFQATT, CDR2 SNEGSKA, per germline (reference sequence). This CDR3 is built from 15 residues. This chain's CDR3 is CSARKSREGIYEQYF. For the CDR3, the DNA is TGCAGTGCTAGGAAATCGCGGGAGGGCATCTACGAGCAGTACTTC.

This clonotype was counted many times. The chain has TRBV12-3 or TRBV12-4 and TRBJ1-2; 8 bases are shared with TRBD1. The CDR3 extends over 17 amino acids. The V segment lost 6 bases and the J segment 5 bases; nucleotides outside the gene matches: 17. The CDR3 loop is CASSSPGQGKPPYGYTF. The CDR3 nucleotides read TGTGCCAGCAGCTCCCCCGGACAGGGTAAACCACCTTATGGCTACACCTTC.